A selection of T cell receptor beta chains follows, all from one sample in a study of blood T cell repertoires in COVID-19. The repertoire was sequenced with immunoSEQ multiplex PCR; TCRdb's copy has only in-frame clones and lacks some. Of more than 60,000 clones detected, 89% appear once; the ten largest clones hold about 5%. The sample was peripheral blood. These receptors came from a woman in her 50s with active COVID-19. Each CDR3 is given with its conserved first and last residue. D genes are given only for firm matches. Clone size is shown for a subset of rows, as once, few, many or a class of expanded clone.

clone size: -; D gene: -; V gene: TRBV27; J gene: TRBJ1-1; CDR3 protein: CASSLGGRSNTEAFF; CDR3 DNA: TGTGCCAGCAGTTTAGGGGGGAGATCGAACACTGAAGCTTTCTTT
clone size: -; D gene: -; V gene: TRBV20-1; J gene: TRBJ2-1; CDR3 protein: CSASQRDKRFYNEQFF; CDR3 DNA: TGCAGTGCTAGTCAACGGGACAAACGCTTCTACAATGAGCAGTTCTTC
clone size: -; D gene: -; V gene: TRBV19; J gene: TRBJ1-6; CDR3 protein: CASSTTRTYNSPLHF; CDR3 DNA: TGTGCCAGTAGTACGACACGAACCTATAATTCACCCCTCCACTTT
clone size: once; D gene: TRBD2; V gene: TRBV28; J gene: TRBJ2-7; CDR3 protein: CASSLLAGPIPYEQYF; CDR3 DNA: TGTGCCAGCAGCTTACTAGCGGGCCCCATCCCCTACGAGCAGTACTTC
clone size: -; D gene: -; V gene: TRBV7-6; J gene: TRBJ1-1; CDR3 protein: CASSLRAWTEKNTEAFF; CDR3 DNA: TGTGCCAGCAGCTTAAGGGCTTGGACAGAGAAGAACACTGAAGCTTTCTTT
clone size: once; D gene: -; V gene: TRBV9; J gene: TRBJ2-5; CDR3 protein: CASSRQVREETQYF; CDR3 DNA: TGTGCCAGCAGCCGCCAAGTTCGAGAAGAGACCCAGTACTTC
clone size: few; D gene: -; V gene: TRBV2; J gene: TRBJ2-7; CDR3 protein: CASKTGLSSYEQYF; CDR3 DNA: TGTGCCAGCAAGACAGGCCTGAGCTCCTACGAGCAGTACTTC
clone size: -; D gene: -; V gene: TRBV10-3; J gene: TRBJ1-5; CDR3 protein: CAISESAPGGNQPQHF; CDR3 DNA: TGTGCCATCAGTGAGTCGGCCCCCGGGGGCAATCAGCCCCAGCATTTT
clone size: -; D gene: TRBD2; V gene: TRBV6-9; J gene: TRBJ2-7; CDR3 protein: CASSASGRASNYEQYF; CDR3 DNA: TGTGCCAGCAGTGCTAGCGGGAGGGCCTCAAACTACGAGCAGTACTTC
clone size: once; D gene: -; V gene: TRBV7-9; J gene: TRBJ2-1; CDR3 protein: CASSPAGDEQFF; CDR3 DNA: TGTGCCAGCAGCCCAGCGGGTGATGAGCAGTTCTTC
clone size: -; D gene: -; V gene: TRBV6-6; J gene: TRBJ2-5; CDR3 protein: CASSYYPGDSETQYF; CDR3 DNA: TGTGCCAGCAGTTACTATCCCGGAGATTCAGAGACCCAGTACTTC
clone size: -; D gene: -; V gene: TRBV7-6; J gene: TRBJ2-2; CDR3 protein: CASSLRPGPGTGELFF; CDR3 DNA: TGTGCCAGCAGCCTTCGTCCAGGCCCAGGGACCGGGGAGCTGTTTTTT
clone size: -; D gene: -; V gene: TRBV9; J gene: TRBJ2-1; CDR3 protein: CASRRDQWGEQFF; CDR3 DNA: TGTGCCAGCAGACGGGATCAGTGGGGTGAGCAGTTCTTC
clone size: -; D gene: TRBD2; V gene: TRBV15; J gene: TRBJ2-2; CDR3 protein: CATSRGLAGGTRTGELFF; CDR3 DNA: TGTGCCACCAGCAGAGGACTAGCGGGAGGGACGCGGACCGGGGAGCTGTTTTTT
clone size: few; D gene: TRBD1; V gene: TRBV2; J gene: TRBJ2-7; CDR3 protein: CASSVLAGGVDEQYF; CDR3 DNA: TGTGCCAGCAGTGTGCTGGCAGGGGGAGTGGACGAGCAGTACTTC
clone size: -; D gene: -; V gene: TRBV6-5; J gene: TRBJ2-7; CDR3 protein: CAAMLTYEQYF; CDR3 DNA: TGTGCCGCTATGTTGACCTACGAGCAGTACTTC
clone size: -; D gene: TRBD2; V gene: TRBV10-2; J gene: TRBJ2-2; CDR3 protein: CASSDRDLAGTGELFF; CDR3 DNA: TGCGCCAGCAGTGACCGGGACTTAGCGGGTACCGGGGAGCTGTTTTTT
clone size: -; D gene: -; V gene: TRBV27; J gene: TRBJ2-7; CDR3 protein: CASSQGGEQYF; CDR3 DNA: TGTGCCAGCAGTCAAGGAGGAGAGCAGTACTTC
clone size: -; D gene: -; V gene: TRBV5-5; J gene: TRBJ2-3; CDR3 protein: CASRLKGGQFSDTQYF; CDR3 DNA: TGTGCCAGCAGGCTGAAGGGGGGACAGTTCTCAGATACGCAGTATTTT
clone size: -; D gene: -; V gene: TRBV6-5; J gene: TRBJ2-7; CDR3 protein: CASSPPGGVTYEQYF; CDR3 DNA: TGTGCCAGCAGTCCCCCCGGGGGAGTCACCTACGAGCAGTACTTC
clone size: -; D gene: -; V gene: TRBV11-2; J gene: TRBJ2-5; CDR3 protein: CASSLGWLETQYF; CDR3 DNA: TGTGCCAGCAGCTTAGGGTGGCTGGAGACCCAGTACTTC
clone size: -; D gene: -; V gene: TRBV6-5; J gene: TRBJ2-7; CDR3 protein: CASGRGGSSYEQYF; CDR3 DNA: TGTGCCAGCGGACGAGGGGGAAGCTCCTACGAGCAGTACTTC
clone size: -; D gene: -; V gene: TRBV28; J gene: TRBJ2-7; CDR3 protein: CASSATATTSAEQYF; CDR3 DNA: TGTGCCAGCAGTGCCACCGCGACTACCTCGGCGGAGCAGTACTTC
clone size: -; D gene: TRBD1; V gene: TRBV7-9; J gene: TRBJ2-7; CDR3 protein: CASSWGDRGYEQYF; CDR3 DNA: TGTGCCAGCAGCTGGGGGGACAGGGGCTACGAGCAGTACTTC
clone size: -; D gene: -; V gene: TRBV18; J gene: TRBJ2-7; CDR3 protein: CASSPAGTVSSYEQYF; CDR3 DNA: TGTGCCAGCTCACCAGCCGGGACTGTGAGCTCCTACGAGCAGTACTTC
clone size: -; D gene: -; V gene: TRBV6-5; J gene: TRBJ1-5; CDR3 protein: CASAFGQQNQPQHF; CDR3 DNA: TGTGCCAGCGCTTTTGGACAGCAGAATCAGCCCCAGCATTTT
clone size: -; D gene: -; V gene: TRBV3-1/TRBV3-2; J gene: TRBJ2-7; CDR3 protein: CASSQDGARRLYF; CDR3 DNA: TGTGCCAGCAGCCAAGATGGAGCCAGACGATTGTACTTC
clone size: -; D gene: -; V gene: TRBV6-6; J gene: TRBJ2-7; CDR3 protein: CASSPYGAGVLDEQYF; CDR3 DNA: TGTGCCAGCAGCCCCTACGGGGCAGGGGTTTTGGACGAGCAGTACTTC
clone size: -; D gene: TRBD2; V gene: TRBV5-1; J gene: TRBJ2-3; CDR3 protein: CASYRTSGSTDTQYF; CDR3 DNA: TGCGCCAGCTATCGGACTAGCGGGAGCACAGATACGCAGTATTTT
clone size: -; D gene: -; V gene: TRBV29-1; J gene: TRBJ1-1; CDR3 protein: CSVQTNTEAFF; CDR3 DNA: TGCAGCGTACAGACGAACACTGAAGCTTTCTTT
clone size: -; D gene: -; V gene: TRBV29-1; J gene: TRBJ2-1; CDR3 protein: CSVKLARQASNEQFF; CDR3 DNA: TGCAGCGTTAAACTAGCGAGACAGGCCTCCAATGAGCAGTTCTTC
clone size: few; D gene: -; V gene: TRBV24-1; J gene: TRBJ2-7; CDR3 protein: CATALGGGFPDEQYF; CDR3 DNA: TGTGCCACCGCCCTTGGGGGGGGCTTTCCTGACGAGCAGTACTTC
clone size: -; D gene: -; V gene: TRBV6-5; J gene: TRBJ2-1; CDR3 protein: CASSWTDYNEQFF; CDR3 DNA: TGTGCCAGCAGTTGGACAGATTACAATGAGCAGTTCTTC